This is a list of T cell receptor beta chains from one sample in a study of regulatory T cells in long-lasting Graves disease. TCRdb re-derived calls from the multiplex PCR reads in MiXCR, one entry per CDR3 protein. The sample lists roughly 430,000 distinct CDR3 sequences; about 16% were seen once. The same sample was also studied in work on T cells in Graves' hyperthyroidism and ophthalmopathy.

The input for sequencing was peripheral blood mononuclear cells (PBMCs), taken at new diagnosis, from a patient treated with antithyroid drugs. These receptors all stem from a woman in her 30s with Graves disease. Both conserved end residues are part of each CDR3. The order of the fields is J gene, clone size, D gene, V gene, CDR3 protein, CDR3 DNA. D genes are given only for firm matches. Rows give clone size only sometimes, using once, few, many, or a class for an expanded clone.

>TRBJ1-3|few|TRBD1|TRBV6-1
CASSSTETGTGNTIYF
TGTGCCAGCAGTAGCACGGAGACAGGGACTGGAAACACCATATATTTT
>TRBJ2-7|many|-|TRBV7-2
CASSNTWSLYEQYF
TGTGCCAGCAGCAATACCTGGTCCCTCTACGAGCAGTACTTC
>TRBJ1-4|-|TRBD1|TRBV18
CASSPRQGIDEKLFF
TGTGCCAGCTCACCGAGACAGGGGATTGATGAAAAACTGTTTTTT
>TRBJ2-2|few|TRBD1|TRBV18
CASSPRTGTNTGELFF
TGTGCCAGCTCACCAAGGACAGGAACGAACACCGGGGAGCTGTTTTTT
>TRBJ2-3|many|TRBD1|TRBV7-3
CASSLSGTGKQYF
TGTGCCAGCAGCTTAAGCGGGACAGGGAAGCAGTATTTT
>TRBJ2-3|many|TRBD2|TRBV7-2
CASSLALAGYKDTQYF
TGTGCCAGCAGCTTAGCCCTAGCGGGATATAAAGATACGCAGTATTTT
>TRBJ2-5|-|TRBD2|TRBV29-1
CSVKGGETAQYF
TGCAGCGTCAAGGGAGGGGAAACGGCCCAGTACTTC
>TRBJ2-7|few|TRBD2|TRBV9
CASSVAFGRTYEQYF
TGTGCCAGCAGCGTAGCTTTCGGGAGGACCTACGAGCAGTACTTC
>TRBJ2-3|many|-|TRBV20-1
CSARKASTDTQYF
TGCAGTGCTAGAAAGGCTAGCACAGATACGCAGTATTTT
>TRBJ2-5|many|TRBD1|TRBV2
CASSAETGAETQYF
TGTGCCAGCAGTGCAGAGACAGGGGCAGAGACCCAGTACTTC
>TRBJ1-1|many|-|TRBV7-2
CASSFGQITSNTEAFF
TGTGCCAGCAGCTTCGGACAAATAACTTCGAACACTGAAGCTTTCTTT
>TRBJ2-3|many|-|TRBV24-1
CATKSGPTDTQYF
TGTGCCACCAAGAGCGGGCCCACAGATACGCAGTATTTT
>TRBJ1-1|-|TRBD1|TRBV15
CATSRAPGGDWTEAFF
TGTGCCACCAGCAGAGCTCCAGGGGGAGATTGGACTGAAGCTTTCTTT
>TRBJ1-2|-|-|TRBV4-3
CASSQDLVVGGACYTF
TGCGCCAGCAGCCAAGATCTAGTGGTGGGGGGCGCGTGCTACACCTTC
>TRBJ1-2|few|-|TRBV5-1
CASSLADINYGYTF
TGCGCCAGCAGCTTGGCAGACATAAACTATGGCTACACCTTC
>TRBJ2-1|many|-|TRBV6-9
CASSYWRGINEQFF
TGTGCCAGCAGTTACTGGCGGGGAATCAATGAGCAGTTCTTC
>TRBJ1-2|-|TRBD1|TRBV28
CASLGRGRGSGYGYTF
TGTGCCAGCCTGGGCAGGGGGCGGGGGTCGGGCTATGGCTACACCTTC
>TRBJ2-1|-|-|TRBV6-2/TRBV6-3
CASSSPYSSYNEQFF
TGTGCCAGCAGTTCCCCCTACAGCTCCTACAATGAGCAGTTCTTC
>TRBJ2-7|many|TRBD2|TRBV20-1
CSAEGWRGNSYEQYF
TGCAGTGCCGAGGGCTGGCGGGGGAACTCCTACGAGCAGTACTTC
>TRBJ2-5|many|-|TRBV18
CASSHAGLFQETQYF
TGTGCCAGCTCACACGCAGGACTGTTCCAAGAGACCCAGTACTTC
>TRBJ1-3|many|-|TRBV18
CASSPLSGNTIYF
TGTGCCAGCTCACCCCTCAGTGGAAACACCATATATTTT
>TRBJ2-1|many|-|TRBV5-1
CASSLRDGEQFF
TGCGCCAGCAGCTTAAGGGACGGTGAGCAGTTCTTC